These T cell receptor beta chains were read from a single sample in a study of identical twins. MiXCR was run by TCRdb on the 5' RACE reads, yielding one entry per CDR3 protein. The data show around 690,000 distinct CDR3 sequences, 21% seen once. This same sample was also taken into another study, of T cells expressing NK-cell markers.

Material for sequencing was PBMCs. These receptors all come from a woman aged 18-30 years in good health. Both conserved end residues are part of each CDR3. A D gene is named only where the DNA matches it firmly. For some rows the clone size is stated as once, few or many, or as a class when expanded; others skip it.

>TRBV12-3/TRBV12-4|TRBJ2-5|TRBD2|many
CASSHLAEETQYF
TGTGCCAGCAGCCATCTAGCGGAAGAGACCCAGTACTTC
>TRBV5-1|TRBJ2-7|-|many
CASSVDSYSYEQYF
TGCGCCAGCAGCGTGGACAGCTACTCCTACGAGCAGTACTTC
>TRBV12-3/TRBV12-4|TRBJ2-1|TRBD2|few
CASSPGTSGTLNEQFF
TGTGCCAGCAGCCCCGGGACTAGCGGGACTCTGAATGAGCAGTTCTTC
>TRBV29-1|TRBJ1-1|-|few
CSVRVGMNTEAFF
TGCAGCGTTAGAGTGGGGATGAACACTGAAGCTTTCTTT
>TRBV5-5|TRBJ2-7|TRBD2|few
CASSTLVSGRIYYEQYF
TGTGCCAGCAGCACGCTCGTTAGCGGGAGAATCTATTACGAGCAGTACTTC
>TRBV27|TRBJ1-2|-|few
CASSSRGLNYGYTF
TGTGCCAGCAGTTCCCGCGGGCTCAACTATGGCTACACCTTC
>TRBV6-6|TRBJ2-7|-|once
CAAGWVGYEQYF
TGTGCCGCCGGCTGGGTTGGCTACGAGCAGTACTTC
>TRBV20-1|TRBJ2-7|-|few
CSASTGTLPSYEQYF
TGCAGTGCTAGTACAGGGACCCTTCCATCCTACGAGCAGTACTTC
>TRBV20-1|TRBJ2-1|TRBD1|-
CSARKQGAGGNEQFF
TGCAGTGCTAGAAAACAGGGGGCAGGCGGCAATGAGCAGTTCTTC
>TRBV24-1|TRBJ2-1|TRBD2|few
CATSDGGRINEQFF
TGTGCCACCAGTGATGGCGGGAGGATTAATGAGCAGTTCTTC
>TRBV4-3|TRBJ2-7|TRBD2|many
CASSQALAGSLYEQYF
TGCGCCAGCAGCCAAGCTTTAGCGGGATCCCTCTACGAGCAGTACTTC
>TRBV20-1|TRBJ2-7|-|few
CSARDGPGSSEQYF
TGCAGTGCTAGGGACGGACCGGGGAGCTCCGAGCAGTACTTC
>TRBV2|TRBJ1-1|TRBD1|many
CASRGQFNTEAFF
TGTGCCAGCAGGGGACAGTTTAACACTGAAGCTTTCTTT
>TRBV5-1|TRBJ1-6|-|-
CASSFRPGTVDSPLHF
TGCGCCAGCAGCTTTCGTCCTGGGACGGTAGATTCACCCCTCCACTTT
>TRBV2|TRBJ2-3|TRBD2|-
CASSEYHRGSGSTDTQYF
TGTGCCAGCAGTGAATACCACCGCGGTAGCGGGAGCACAGATACGCAGTATTTT
>TRBV6-2/TRBV6-3|TRBJ2-7|TRBD1|once
CASTQRDRVLYF
TGTGCCAGCACCCAGAGGGACAGGGTGTTGTACTTC
>TRBV6-1|TRBJ2-1|-|-
CASQGGLSYNEQFF
TGTGCCAGCCAGGGAGGCCTCTCCTACAATGAGCAGTTCTTC
>TRBV12-3/TRBV12-4|TRBJ2-1|-|few
CASSLPTVGGQSRNNEQFF
TGTGCCAGCAGTTTACCTACGGTGGGGGGGCAATCACGTAACAATGAGCAGTTCTTC
>TRBV10-3|TRBJ2-3|-|few
CAISEGLGQGTDTQYF
TGTGCCATCAGTGAGGGCCTCGGGCAGGGCACAGATACGCAGTATTTT
>TRBV9|TRBJ2-3|-|-
CASSVASSANTDTQYF
TGTGCCAGCAGCGTAGCGTCTAGCGCGAACACAGATACGCAGTATTTT
>TRBV29-1|TRBJ1-2|-|-
CSVEEGRENYGYTF
TGCAGCGTTGAGGAGGGGAGGGAAAACTATGGCTACACCTTC
>TRBV5-5|TRBJ2-1|-|few
CASSWYSDNEQFF
TGTGCCAGCAGCTGGTACAGCGACAATGAGCAGTTCTTC
>TRBV11-2|TRBJ1-2|-|many
CASSLDKFDTESNYGYTF
TGTGCCAGCAGCTTAGATAAGTTTGATACGGAGAGCAACTATGGCTACACCTTC
>TRBV20-1|TRBJ2-1|-|few
CSLRRVVVGYNEQFF
TGCAGTCTGAGGAGGGTGGTAGTGGGCTATAATGAGCAGTTCTTC
>TRBV12-3/TRBV12-4|TRBJ1-3|-|few
CASSFGRVFSGNTIYF
TGTGCCAGCAGTTTTGGCAGGGTCTTCTCTGGAAACACCATATATTTT
>TRBV27|TRBJ2-7|TRBD2|few
CASSLIAGGSSYEQYF
TGTGCCAGCAGTTTAATAGCGGGGGGATCGTCCTACGAGCAGTACTTC
>TRBV12-3/TRBV12-4|TRBJ1-2|TRBD1|many
CASSLSGTGPHTF
TGTGCCAGCAGTCTAAGCGGGACAGGGCCACATACCTTC
>TRBV4-1|TRBJ2-7|-|-
CASSQRAGRVYEQYF
TGCGCCAGCAGCCAACGGGCAGGACGGGTCTACGAGCAGTACTTC
>TRBV30|TRBJ2-4|-|-
CAWSGLAKNIQYF
TGTGCCTGGTCGGGACTAGCCAAAAACATTCAGTACTTC
>TRBV5-5|TRBJ2-2|TRBD2|-
CASSFGVAGFTGELFF
TGTGCCAGCAGCTTTGGAGTAGCGGGGTTCACCGGGGAGCTGTTTTTT
>TRBV5-1|TRBJ2-3|-|-
CASSLDRARTDTQYF
TGCGCCAGCAGCTTGGACAGGGCTAGGACAGATACGCAGTATTTT
>TRBV2|TRBJ2-7|-|few
CASSLRGLGPYEQYF
TGTGCCAGCAGTCTTAGGGGCCTGGGCCCCTACGAGCAGTACTTC
>TRBV11-2|TRBJ2-5|-|few
CASSFYSVVAPALEETQYF
TGTGCCAGCAGCTTTTACTCCGTGGTAGCTCCTGCACTCGAAGAGACCCAGTACTTC
>TRBV25-1|TRBJ2-5|TRBD2|-
CASSEVAGGPKETQYF
TGTGCCAGCAGTGAGGTAGCGGGGGGCCCTAAAGAGACCCAGTACTTC
>TRBV6-5|TRBJ1-5|-|-
CASSYSISGNQPQHF
TGTGCCAGCAGTTACTCGATTTCAGGAAATCAGCCCCAGCATTTT
>TRBV12-3/TRBV12-4|TRBJ2-5|-|few
CASSFGIKETQYF
TGTGCCAGCAGTTTCGGGATTAAAGAGACCCAGTACTTC
>TRBV18|TRBJ1-2|-|few
CASSPDLTSPGYTF
TGTGCCAGCTCACCAGACCTCACAAGTCCTGGCTACACCTTC
>TRBV7-2|TRBJ2-3|-|-
CASSLATRSTQYF
TGTGCCAGCAGCTTAGCAACTAGAAGTACGCAGTATTTT
>TRBV7-3|TRBJ2-1|-|few
CASSLTRDNEQFF
TGTGCCAGCAGCTTAACCAGGGACAATGAGCAGTTCTTC
>TRBV7-9|TRBJ1-1|-|few
CASGRFEAFF
TGTGCCAGCGGACGATTTGAAGCTTTCTTT
>TRBV6-5|TRBJ2-6|-|few
CASSFFGLGPGANVLTF
TGTGCCAGCAGTTTTTTTGGTCTTGGGCCTGGGGCCAACGTCCTGACTTTC
>TRBV12-3/TRBV12-4|TRBJ2-1|-|-
CASRGGTGNEQFF
TGTGCCAGCCGGGGCGGGACGGGAAATGAGCAGTTCTTC
>TRBV3-1|TRBJ2-7|-|-
CASSQRQVSEQYF
TGTGCCAGCAGCCAACGACAGGTCTCCGAGCAGTACTTC
>TRBV6-2/TRBV6-3|TRBJ2-7|TRBD2|few
CASGTSGRAYF
TGTGCCAGCGGGACTAGCGGGAGGGCTTACTTC
>TRBV20-1|TRBJ2-3|TRBD2|few
CSARDRGLAGTTDTQYF
TGCAGTGCTAGAGACCGAGGACTAGCGGGTACTACAGATACGCAGTATTTT
>TRBV11-2|TRBJ2-5|-|few
CASSLVMAGDTWTQYF
TGTGCCAGCAGCTTAGTTATGGCAGGCGATACCTGGACCCAGTACTTC
>TRBV7-2|TRBJ2-7|TRBD1|-
CASSLVTGGGSYEQYF
TGTGCCAGCAGCTTAGTTACAGGGGGCGGATCCTACGAGCAGTACTTC
>TRBV20-1|TRBJ2-3|TRBD1|-
CSAPRGQGTDTQYF
TGCAGTGCTCCCCGGGGACAGGGCACAGATACGCAGTATTTT
>TRBV10-2|TRBJ2-7|-|few
CASTQGTSYEQYF
TGCGCCAGCACACAGGGTACATCCTACGAGCAGTACTTC
>TRBV20-1|TRBJ2-1|-|few
CAMGAPAYNEQFF
TGCGCAATGGGGGCACCCGCCTACAATGAGCAGTTCTTC
>TRBV6-5|TRBJ1-4|-|-
CASSYAGEKLFF
TGTGCCAGCAGTTACGCAGGGGAAAAACTGTTTTTT
>TRBV29-1|TRBJ2-5|-|few
CSVGKGAETQYF
TGCAGCGTTGGTAAAGGGGCGGAGACCCAGTACTTC
>TRBV15|TRBJ2-5|-|few
CATSRGRGVQETQYF
TGTGCCACCAGCAGAGGAAGGGGCGTCCAAGAGACCCAGTACTTC
>TRBV27|TRBJ2-5|TRBD1|-
CASSFDRGKTQYF
TGTGCCAGCAGTTTTGACAGGGGGAAGACCCAGTACTTC
>TRBV4-1|TRBJ2-1|-|-
CASSQQGGGYSYNEQFF
TGCGCCAGCAGCCAGCAAGGAGGGGGGTACTCCTACAATGAGCAGTTCTTC
>TRBV7-9|TRBJ2-7|-|-
CASRRGVGYEQYF
TGTGCCAGCCGGCGCGGGGTCGGATACGAGCAGTACTTC
>TRBV20-1|TRBJ2-1|-|-
CSARVRGGAVNEQFF
TGCAGTGCTAGAGTCCGCGGGGGCGCGGTCAATGAGCAGTTCTTC
>TRBV12-3/TRBV12-4|TRBJ1-5|TRBD1|many
CASRTGGGQPQHF
TGTGCCAGCAGGACAGGGGGAGGTCAGCCCCAGCATTTT
>TRBV20-1|TRBJ2-1|-|-
CSARDYAVDVEQFF
TGCAGTGCTAGAGATTATGCGGTGGACGTGGAGCAGTTCTTC